The 30 T cell receptor beta chains below all came from one sample that was sequenced in a study of OX40 agonist ivuxolimab in advanced cancers. Using immunoSEQ multiplex PCR, the repertoire was profiled, and TCRdb retains in-frame clones only, with some absent. Among some 60,000 clones listed, around 88% were seen once. Here the sequenced sample was CD4+ or CD8+ T cells sorted from blood, taken in a trial of the OX40 agonist ivuxolimab. These receptors all come from an adult with an advanced solid tumor such as melanoma, head and neck, liver or kidney cancer.

The chain recombines TRBV7-2 with TRBJ2-7, with 9 bases identical to TRBD2. The ends lost 4 bases at V and 5 bases at J; junction bases unmatched: 6. CDR1 is SGHTA and CDR2 is FQGNSA in the germline V gene. The CDR3 contains 14 residues. CDR3 sequence (DNA): TGTGCCAGCAGCTCAGGACTAGCGACCGACGAGCAGTACTTC. This codes for CASSSGLATDEQYF.

The V gene is TRBV6-5, the J gene TRBJ2-5; D not resolved. Germline loops: CDR1 MNHEY, CDR2 SVGAGI. Trimming stripped 0 bases from V and 2 bases from J, with 10 bases between. The CDR3 extends over 15 amino acids. The CDR3: CASSYSVVVQETQYF. Here the CDR3 DNA reads TGTGCCAGCAGTTACTCGGTGGTCGTTCAAGAGACCCAGTACTTC.

V and J are TRBV5-4 and TRBJ2-3; 9 bases agree with TRBD2. Germline V CDR1 and CDR2: SGHNT, YYREEE (reference sequence). With 0 bases clipped from V and 3 bases from J, the junction kept 11 bases outside the gene matches. This CDR3 region has 18 residues. In nucleotides, the CDR3 is TGTGCCAGCAGCTTGGGGGGGTTAGCGGGAGCTAGGACAGATACGCAGTATTTT. Translation gives CASSLGGLAGARTDTQYF.

V gene TRBV10-3 combines with J gene TRBJ1-2; D is possibly TRBD1 (6 bases). Germline CDR1 ENHRY, CDR2 SYGVKD. The CDR3 runs 14 residues. V lost 3 bases, J lost 4 bases, and 12 bases lay in between. The CDR3 region is CAISERTAIYGYTF. CDR3 DNA: TGTGCCATCAGTGAAAGGACAGCTATCTATGGCTACACCTTC.

CDR3 coding DNA: TGCAGCGTTGCCCCGGGACAGGGTAATTACGAGCAGTACTTC. Residues: CSVAPGQGNYEQYF. The rearrangement links TRBV29-1 to TRBJ2-7; TRBD1 aligns across 9 bases. Germline CDR1 and CDR2: SQVTM and ANQGSEA. The V segment lost 4 bases and the J segment 4 bases; nucleotides outside the gene matches: 8. The CDR3 runs to 14 residues.

The chain employs TRBV2 and TRBJ2-2; maybe TRBD2 (5 bases). Germline V gives CDR1 SNHLY, CDR2 FYNNEI. The CDR3 totals 15 residues. The V end was cut by 4 bases, the J end by 1 base, with 10 bases between. The CDR3 DNA is TGTGCCAGCAGTGTACAGCGGCTGAACACCGGGGAGCTGTTTTTT. Residues: CASSVQRLNTGELFF. Drawing the rest from reference TRBV2 and TRBJ2-2, the complete variable domain is EPEVTQTPSHQVTQMGQEVILRCVPISNHLYFYWYRQILGQKVEFLVSFYNNEISEKSEIFDDQFSVERPDGSNFTLKIRSTKLEDSAMYFCASSVQRLNTGELFFGEGSRLTVL.

The V call is TRBV7-8, the J call TRBJ2-3; D is unresolved. There are 13 residues in the CDR3. V was pared by 4 bases and J by 5 bases, with 10 bases between. Germline V CDR1 and CDR2: SGHVS, FQNEAQ. The CDR3 sequence: CASSSRLGDTQYF. CDR3 bases: TGTGCCAGCAGCTCCCGCTTAGGAGATACGCAGTATTTT. Supplemented by reference TRBV7-8 and TRBJ2-3, the full variable domain reads GAGVSQSPRYKVAKRGQDVALRCDPISGHVSLFWYQQALGQGPEFLTYFQNEAQLDKSGLPSDRFFAERPEGSVSTLKIQRTQQEDSAVYLCASSSRLGDTQYFGPGTRLTVL.

The genes are TRBV7-9 and TRBJ2-5, with unresolved D. Looked up from germline, CDR1 is SEHNR and CDR2 is FQNEAQ (reference sequence). The V end lost 2 bases, the J end lost 5 bases, and 15 bases lay between the germline ends. CDR3 length: 15 amino acids. DNA for the CDR3: TGTGCCAGCAGCTTAAGGTTTGCTATGAGGGAGACCCAGTACTTC. The encoded protein is CASSLRFAMRETQYF.

V and J are TRBV9 and TRBJ2-5; 9 bases align to TRBD1. Germline V CDR1 and CDR2: SGDLS, YYNGEE. J was trimmed by 6 bases and V by 7 bases; bases with no gene match: 13. There are 15 residues in the CDR3. CDR3 sequence: CASGKGQGSIQTQYF. CDR3 nucleotide sequence: TGTGCCAGCGGGAAGGGACAGGGTTCCATACAGACCCAGTACTTC. Variable domain in full (rest from reference TRBV9 and TRBJ2-5): DSGVTQTPKHLITATGQRVTLRCSPRSGDLSVYWYQQSLDQGLQFLIQYYNGEERAKGNILERFSAQQFPDLHSELNLSSLELGDSALYFCASGKGQGSIQTQYFGPGTRLLVL.

The chain links TRBV9 to TRBJ2-1; TRBD2 might be the D (6 bases). From germline, CDR1 is SGDLS and CDR2 YYNGEE. Trimming removed 0 bases at V and 8 bases at J, with 15 bases between. This CDR3 spans 15 amino acids. CDR3 DNA sequence: TGTGCCAGCAGCGTAGCAGGGTGGGGGGAGTATGAGCAGTTCTTC. Translation: CASSVAGWGEYEQFF.

The V call is TRBV6-6, the J call TRBJ1-2; 7 bases agree with TRBD1. Germline V gives CDR1 MNHNY, CDR2 SVGAGI (reference sequence). The CDR3 length is 15 residues. J gave up 8 bases and V 1 base, and 10 bases lay outside the gene matches. The CDR3 is CASSYLSTGMDGYTF. For the CDR3, the DNA is TGTGCCAGCAGTTACTTATCGACAGGGATGGACGGCTACACCTTC.

The V gene is TRBV2, the J gene TRBJ2-3, with unresolved D. V was pared by 6 bases and J by 0 bases, with 13 bases between. This CDR3 comprises 15 residues. In germline, CDR1 is SNHLY, CDR2 FYNNEI. CDR3 nucleotide sequence: TGTGCCAGCAGCCGTAACAGATTTAGCACAGATACGCAGTATTTT. It is translated as CASSRNRFSTDTQYF. The entire variable domain, with the rest obtained from reference TRBV2 and TRBJ2-3, is as follows: EPEVTQTPSHQVTQMGQEVILRCVPISNHLYFYWYRQILGQKVEFLVSFYNNEISEKSEIFDDQFSVERPDGSNFTLKIRSTKLEDSAMYFCASSRNRFSTDTQYFGPGTRLTVL.

The V and J genes are TRBV6-5 and TRBJ1-1; the D is unclear. The ends were cut back, 5 bases at V and 1 base at J, with 8 bases in the middle. From germline, CDR1 is MNHEY and CDR2 SVGAGI. This CDR3 has 13 residues. CDR3 DNA sequence: TGTGCCAGCAGTCTCGCATGGAACACTGAAGCTTTCTTT. Translating gives CASSLAWNTEAFF.

In DNA, the CDR3 is TGTGCCAGCACCTCCCTGGGTACGACAGGAACCACTGGCTACACCTTC. This translates into CASTSLGTTGTTGYTF. This sequence joins TRBV7-2 and TRBJ1-2; tentative D call: TRBD1 (6 bases). Per the germline V gene, CDR1 is SGHTA and CDR2 is FQGNSA. The CDR3 spans 16 residues. V dropped 7 bases and J dropped 7 bases, with 25 bases sitting between them.

The V and J genes are TRBV4-1 and TRBJ2-7; 8 bases agree with TRBD1. The J segment lost 0 bases and the V segment lost 4 bases, leaving 5 bases of the junction unmatched. The CDR3 length is 15 residues. Germline lookup yields CDR1 MGHRA and CDR2 YSYEKL. The CDR3 region is CASSLGQGISYEQYF. DNA of the CDR3: TGCGCCAGCAGCCTCGGACAGGGAATCTCCTACGAGCAGTACTTC.

In its sample, this clone was seen once. The CDR3 sequence is CAWTKPRNSGNTIYF. CDR3 nucleotide sequence: TGTGCCTGGACCAAGCCCAGGAACTCTGGAAACACCATATATTTT. The chain combines TRBV30 with TRBJ1-3; no clear D. With 4 bases removed from V and 0 bases from J, the gap between germline ends came to 13 bases. Per germline, CDR1 GTSNPN and CDR2 SVGIG (reference sequence). The CDR3 spans 15 residues.

The genes are TRBV5-8 and TRBJ2-4; D uncertain. Per germline, CDR1 SGHTS and CDR2 YDEGEE. The CDR3 has 14 residues. Trimming left V 0 bases short and J 8 bases short, with 12 bases between. The CDR3, as DNA: TGTGCCAGCAGCTTGGCCCAGCGAAGGGACATTCAGTACTTC. It translates to CASSLAQRRDIQYF.

CDR3 in DNA: TGTGCCACCAGCAGACGACAGGGCGTCAGGTTAGCTAATGAAAAACTGTTTTTT. Amino acid sequence: CATSRRQGVRLANEKLFF. The V call is TRBV15, the J call TRBJ1-4; 7 positions agree with TRBD1. Trimming at V came to 2 bases and at J to 3 bases, leaving 12 bases not matched to a gene. Germline V gene sequence: CDR1 LNHNV, CDR2 YYDKDF (reference sequence). This CDR3 has 18 residues. Full variable domain (remainder filled in from reference TRBV15 and TRBJ1-4): DAMVIQNPRYQVTQFGKPVTLSCSQTLNHNVMYWYQQKSSQAPKLLFHYYDKDFNNEADTPDNFQSRRPNTSFCFLDIRSPGLGDTAMYLCATSRRQGVRLANEKLFFGSGTQLSVL.

This clone is deemed medium-sized. The V call is TRBV5-1, the J call TRBJ2-7; 7 bases match TRBD2. V was clipped by 0 bases and J by 0 bases; unmatched bases: 6. The CDR3 consists of 16 residues. The germline V gene has CDR1 SGHRS and CDR2 YFSETQ. CDR3 nucleotides: TGCGCCAGCAGCTTGGGTCTAGCGGCCGTCTCCTACGAGCAGTACTTC. Protein sequence: CASSLGLAAVSYEQYF. Full variable domain (outside the CDR3, taken from reference TRBV5-1 and TRBJ2-7): KAGVTQTPRYLIKTRGQQVTLSCSPISGHRSVSWYQQTPGQGLQFLFEYFSETQRNKGNFPGRFSGRQFSNSRSEMNVSTLELGDSALYLCASSLGLAAVSYEQYFGPGTRLTVT.

V and J are TRBV11-2 and TRBJ1-2, with a tentative D call TRBD1 (5 bases). V was cut by 0 bases and J by 0 bases, with 8 bases left in between. The CDR3 consists of 15 residues. CDR1 and CDR2 (germline): SGHAT, FQNNGV. CDR3 coding DNA: TGTGCCAGCAGCTTAGATCCGGGGGCTAACTATGGCTACACCTTC. Amino acids: CASSLDPGANYGYTF.

J is TRBJ2-7 and V is TRBV7-9, with D perhaps matching TRBD2 (6 bases). Germline assignment: CDR1 SEHNR and CDR2 FQNEAQ (reference sequence). V was clipped by 1 base and J by 0 bases, with 19 bases between them. This CDR3 has 18 residues. The DNA for the CDR3 is TGTGCCAGCAGCTTAGTGCGGGGACTTTTTAAGAGCTCCTACGAGCAGTACTTC. This gives the protein CASSLVRGLFKSSYEQYF.

The chain recombines TRBV4-1 with TRBJ2-2; 7 nucleotides agree with TRBD2. From germline, CDR1 is MGHRA and CDR2 YSYEKL. This CDR3 region has 20 residues. The trim removed 0 bases at V and 4 bases at J, leaving 17 bases unmatched. CDR3 in DNA: TGCGCCAGCAGCCAAGATTTCCTAAGGACTAGAGTAGGGGCCACCGGGGAGCTGTTTTTT. Protein product: CASSQDFLRTRVGATGELFF.

The chain has TRBV28 and TRBJ2-4, with D perhaps given as TRBD1 or TRBD2 (6 bases each). Germline V gives CDR1 MDHEN, CDR2 SYDVKM. This CDR3 contains 14 residues. With 2 bases removed from V and 8 bases from J, the gap between germline ends came to 13 bases. The CDR3, as DNA: TGTGCCAGCAGTTTAGGGGGGCGCGAGGACATTCAGTACTTC. Its protein product is CASSLGGREDIQYF.

The rearrangement uses TRBV6-4 and TRBJ1-1; TRBD1 aligns across 8 bases. The CDR3 length is 18 residues. After removal of 8 bases from V and 3 bases from J, the junction contained 20 bases not matched to a gene. The germline gives CDR1 MRHNA, CDR2 SNTAGT. The CDR3 here is CASSLPRPRGQIDTEAFF. The CDR3 DNA follows: TGTGCCAGCTCCCTGCCCCGCCCCAGGGGGCAAATTGACACTGAAGCTTTCTTT.

This chain connects TRBV6-5 to TRBJ1-4; D perhaps matches TRBD1 (5 bases). The CDR3 runs 14 residues. V gave up 6 bases and J gave up 7 bases, with 15 bases separating them. Germline CDR1 MNHEY, CDR2 SVGAGI. The DNA for the CDR3 is TGTGCCAGCAGGGACACAGGATGGTCTGAAAAACTGTTTTTT. Protein sequence: CASRDTGWSEKLFF.

The chain combines TRBV19 with TRBJ2-7; 10 bases are shared with TRBD1. The CDR3 spans 15 residues. The junction had 4 bases not matched to a gene; V was cut back by 5 bases and J by 0 bases. Germline CDR1 is LNHDA and CDR2 is SQIVND (reference sequence). DNA of the CDR3: TGTGCCAGTAGTTGGGGACAGGGGACCTCCTACGAGCAGTACTTC. Encoded protein: CASSWGQGTSYEQYF.

This chain uses TRBV4-2 with TRBJ1-2; the D gene is possibly TRBD1 (6 bases). CDR3 length equals 14 residues. The germline V gene encodes CDR1 LGHNA and CDR2 YNFKEQ. The V end lost 1 base, the J end lost 6 bases, and 12 bases lay between the germline ends. The CDR3 is CASSQGTGFDGYTF. The DNA for the CDR3 is TGTGCCAGCAGCCAAGGTACAGGGTTCGATGGCTACACCTTC.

J is TRBJ1-4 and V is TRBV19, with D uncertain. The CDR3 runs 16 residues. V was cut by 5 bases and J by 0 bases, with 13 bases left in between. Germline V gene data show CDR1 as LNHDA and CDR2 as SQIVND (reference sequence). CDR3 in DNA: TGTGCCAGTAGTTCGGGATCGCTTACAACTAATGAAAAACTGTTTTTT. Its protein is CASSSGSLTTNEKLFF.

The J gene is TRBJ2-1, the V gene TRBV30; no definite D call. The V end lost 4 bases, the J end lost 3 bases, and 19 bases lay between the germline ends. CDR3 length equals 16 residues. Germline V CDR1 and CDR2: GTSNPN, SVGIG (reference sequence). Here the CDR3 reads CAWNRNLASLYNEQFF. In DNA, the CDR3 is TGTGCCTGGAATCGGAATTTAGCTTCACTCTACAATGAGCAGTTCTTC.

The chain carries TRBV4-2 and TRBJ2-1; TRBD1 matches 9 bases. Germline CDR1 and CDR2: LGHNA and YNFKEQ. This CDR3 spans 16 amino acids. Trimming at V came to 0 bases and at J to 8 bases, leaving 8 bases not matched to a gene. CDR3 sequence: CASSQDWGTGLDEQFF. The CDR3 coding sequence is TGTGCCAGCAGCCAAGATTGGGGGACAGGGCTTGATGAGCAGTTCTTC.